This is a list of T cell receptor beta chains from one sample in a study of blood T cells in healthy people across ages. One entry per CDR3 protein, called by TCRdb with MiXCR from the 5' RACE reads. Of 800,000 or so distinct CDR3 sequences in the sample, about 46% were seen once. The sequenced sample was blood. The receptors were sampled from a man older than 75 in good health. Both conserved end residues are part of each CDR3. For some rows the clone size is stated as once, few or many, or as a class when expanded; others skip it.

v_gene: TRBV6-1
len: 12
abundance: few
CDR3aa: CASSEALREQFF

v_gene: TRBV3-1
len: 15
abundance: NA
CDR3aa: CASSQDRAAGETQYF

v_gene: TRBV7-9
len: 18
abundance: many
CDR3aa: CASRARDRGSDGAYEAFF

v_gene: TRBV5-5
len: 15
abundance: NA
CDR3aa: CASSYGQGPGETQYF

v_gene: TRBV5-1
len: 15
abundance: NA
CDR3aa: CATRPPGQVYNEQFF

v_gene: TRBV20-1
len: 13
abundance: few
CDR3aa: CSARDLDLNEQFF

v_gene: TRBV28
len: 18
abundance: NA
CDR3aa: CASSLSGPVMGTNEKLFF

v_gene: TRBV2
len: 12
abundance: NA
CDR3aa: CAGRRYPYEQYF

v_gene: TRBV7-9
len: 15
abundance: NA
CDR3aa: CASSLVYRLSDTQYF

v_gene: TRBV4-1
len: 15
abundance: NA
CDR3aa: CASSQDRSSNQPQHF

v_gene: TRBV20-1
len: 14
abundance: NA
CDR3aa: CSAQLAGGRNEQFF

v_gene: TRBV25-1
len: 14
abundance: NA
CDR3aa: CASSEEGVGQPQHF

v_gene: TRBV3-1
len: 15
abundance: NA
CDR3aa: CASSRDPTNTGELFF

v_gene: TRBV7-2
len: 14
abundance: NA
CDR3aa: CASSLDPSTYEQYF

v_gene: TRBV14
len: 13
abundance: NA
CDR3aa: CASSGFWDTEAFF

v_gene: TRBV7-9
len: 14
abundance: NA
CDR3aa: CASSLPGEAHEQFF

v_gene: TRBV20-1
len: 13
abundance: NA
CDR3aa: CSVDGQSTDTQYF

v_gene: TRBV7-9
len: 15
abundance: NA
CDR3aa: CASSRREGAFEKLFF

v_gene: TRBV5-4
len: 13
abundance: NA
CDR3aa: CASSLGFNQPQHF

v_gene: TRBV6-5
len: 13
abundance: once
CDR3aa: CASSSQGRDTQYF

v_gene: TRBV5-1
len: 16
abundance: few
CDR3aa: CASSLAPGSIPGEQYF

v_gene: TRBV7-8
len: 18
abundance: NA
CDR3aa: CASSFQTRLAASSYEQYF

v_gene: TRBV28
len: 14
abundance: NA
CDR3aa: CASSLPGTPETQYF

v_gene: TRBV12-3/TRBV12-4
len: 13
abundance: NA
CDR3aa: CASSSGLPGELFF

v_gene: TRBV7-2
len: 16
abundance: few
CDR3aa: CASSSRTQGGQETQYF

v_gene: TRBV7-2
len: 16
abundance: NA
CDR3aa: CASSTYPRGSYNEQFF

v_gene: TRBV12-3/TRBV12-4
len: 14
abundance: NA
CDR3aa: CASTLGQYSYEQYF

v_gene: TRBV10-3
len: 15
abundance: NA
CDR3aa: CAISAQATNSYEQYF

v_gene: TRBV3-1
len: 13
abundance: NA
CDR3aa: CASSPYLANEQFF

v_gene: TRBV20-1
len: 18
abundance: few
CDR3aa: CSARRGLAGALSTDTQYF

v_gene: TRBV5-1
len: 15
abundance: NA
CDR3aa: CASSPAQGSSYEQYF

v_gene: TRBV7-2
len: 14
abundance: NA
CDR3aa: CASSLVGWGTEAFF

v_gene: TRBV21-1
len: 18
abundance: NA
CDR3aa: CASSKAAPVTVLQETQYF

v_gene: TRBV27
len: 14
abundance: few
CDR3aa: CASKLNKDLSLAFF

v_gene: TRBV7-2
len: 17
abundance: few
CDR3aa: CASSLDFSAVSNEKLFF

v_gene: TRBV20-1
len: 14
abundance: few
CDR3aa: CSARPGRISHEQFF

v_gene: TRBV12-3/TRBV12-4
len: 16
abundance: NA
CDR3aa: CASSFDTGQGAVLAFF

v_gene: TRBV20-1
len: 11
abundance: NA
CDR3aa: CSARHRDEQYF

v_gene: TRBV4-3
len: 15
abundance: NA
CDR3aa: CASSQEGQGRYEQYF

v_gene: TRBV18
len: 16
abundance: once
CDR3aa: CASSLDRGRRTDTQYF

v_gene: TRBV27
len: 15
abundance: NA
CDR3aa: CASGSGQGSNYGYTF

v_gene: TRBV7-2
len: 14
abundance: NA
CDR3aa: CASSVTEAKNIQYF

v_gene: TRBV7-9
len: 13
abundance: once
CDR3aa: CASSFMSSYEQYF

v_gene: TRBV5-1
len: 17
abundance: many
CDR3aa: CASSSGGLAGIYNEQFF

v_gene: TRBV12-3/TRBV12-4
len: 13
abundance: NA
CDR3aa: CASSGPNTGELFF

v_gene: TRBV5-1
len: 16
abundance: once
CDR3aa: CASSPGHDSGANVLTF

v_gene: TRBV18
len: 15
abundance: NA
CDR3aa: CASSPYSRIQETQYF

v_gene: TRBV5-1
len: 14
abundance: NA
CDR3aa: CASSLHEPSYEQYF

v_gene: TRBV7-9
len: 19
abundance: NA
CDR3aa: CASSLDGTSGTTRYNEQFF

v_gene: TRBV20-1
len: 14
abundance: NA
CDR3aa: CSARAPLGNQPQHF

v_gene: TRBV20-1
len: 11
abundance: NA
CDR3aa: CGVPVQETQYF

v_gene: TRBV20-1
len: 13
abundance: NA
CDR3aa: CSARVSGTEEQYF

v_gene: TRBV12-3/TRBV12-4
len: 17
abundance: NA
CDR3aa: CASSPPASGSYYNEQFF

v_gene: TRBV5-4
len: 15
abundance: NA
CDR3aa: CASSLRLAHNNEQFF

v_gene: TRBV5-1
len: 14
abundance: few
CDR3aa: CASSFLGQSYEQYF

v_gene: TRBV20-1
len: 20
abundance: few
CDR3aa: CSARIGLAGQKSSGANVLTF

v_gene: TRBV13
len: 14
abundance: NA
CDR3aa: CASSLPESSYEQYF